These 29 T cell receptor beta chains originate from one sample sequenced in a study of shared clonotypes between healthy human individuals. Clones were read by immunoSEQ multiplex PCR, and TCRdb kept only the in-frame ones, dropping some. The sample gives more than 2 million clones, roughly 95% of which show up once; around 0.13% is in the top ten. The sample comprised naive CD4+ T cells sorted from blood. Subset reported: CD45RA+ positively selected. These receptors all come from a man between 18 and 35 years old in good health.

The V gene is TRBV5-4, the J gene TRBJ2-3; D is uncertain. Germline loops: CDR1 SGHNT, CDR2 YYREEE (reference sequence). This CDR3 is built from 17 residues. The V gene lost 0 bases and the J gene lost 11 bases, with 25 bases spanning the gap. This chain's CDR3 is CASSLGSWGVPPVRQYF. CDR3 coding DNA: TGTGCCAGCAGCTTGGGAAGCTGGGGTGTCCCCCCGGTTAGGCAGTATTTT.

This rearrangement joins TRBV6-5 to TRBJ2-5, with 10 bases matching TRBD2. This CDR3 contains 13 residues. Germline V lookup: CDR1 MNHEY, CDR2 SVGAGI. Losses at the gene ends were 5 bases for V and 4 bases for J; bases not matched to a gene: 1. The CDR3 reads CASSLAGVETQYF. The DNA for the CDR3 is TGTGCCAGCAGTCTAGCGGGAGTAGAGACCCAGTACTTC.

For this clone: Other DNA variants within this sample encode the same CDR3. This rearrangement joins TRBV4-1 to TRBJ1-2, with 9 nucleotides matching TRBD1. Trimming at V came to 1 base and at J to 2 bases, leaving 2 bases not matched to a gene. The CDR3 loop spans 15 amino acids. Germline values: CDR1 MGHRA, CDR2 YSYEKL. Here the CDR3 reads CASSQAGTGNYGYTF. The CDR3 DNA reads as TGCGCCAGCAGCCAAGCAGGGACAGGGAACTATGGCTACACCTTC.

The chain employs TRBV5-1 and TRBJ2-7, with D possibly called TRBD1 or TRBD2 (5 bases each). Trimming took 3 bases from V and 6 from J, leaving 16 bases between them. The CDR3 loop spans 14 amino acids. Germline assignment: CDR1 SGHRS and CDR2 YFSETQ. The CDR3 is CASSSQGTPIEQYF. CDR3 in DNA: TGCGCCAGCAGCTCCCAAGGGACCCCGATCGAGCAGTACTTC.

The V and J genes are TRBV25-1 and TRBJ1-6; D remains ambiguous. The CDR3 contains 14 residues. The germline V gene has CDR1 MGHDK and CDR2 SYGVNS. V was pared by 7 bases and J by 10 bases, with 17 bases between. The CDR3 coding sequence is TGTGCCAGCACGGCCCACAGCTCGGCGTCACCCCTCCACTTT. Its protein product is CASTAHSSASPLHF.

A single count supports this clone. V usage is TRBV10-3 and J usage is TRBJ2-2; D is unclear. Germline-derived CDR1 and CDR2 are ENHRY and SYGVKD. Trimming cost V 3 bases and J 7 bases, with 12 bases left between them. The CDR3 spans 14 residues. CDR3: CAISDMGNRGELFF. CDR3 DNA: TGTGCCATCAGTGATATGGGAAATCGCGGGGAGCTGTTTTTT.

This rearrangement joins TRBV5-1 to TRBJ1-1, with D tentatively TRBD1 (5 bases). Germline V gives CDR1 SGHRS, CDR2 YFSETQ. V lost 0 bases to trimming and J lost 3 bases, with 9 bases between them. The CDR3 consists of 14 residues. The CDR3 region is CASSLAGDYTEAFF. CDR3 DNA: TGCGCCAGCAGCTTGGCCGGGGACTACACTGAAGCTTTCTTT.

A remark on this clone: Different DNA sequences within this sample yield the same CDR3. The chain couples TRBV5-4 to TRBJ1-3, with a weak D call TRBD1 (5 bases). Germline assignment: CDR1 SGHNT and CDR2 YYREEE (reference sequence). CDR3 length: 16 residues. Trimming removed 0 bases from V and 0 bases from J, with 10 bases in between. CDR3 nucleotide sequence: TGTGCCAGCAGCTTGGTCGGGGGGACCTCTGGAAACACCATATATTTT. It codes for CASSLVGGTSGNTIYF.

This chain links TRBV5-1 with TRBJ2-7; 8 bases are shared with TRBD2. The V gene end was trimmed by 4 bases and the J gene end by 2 bases; junction bases not matched to a gene: 8. CDR3 length: 15 residues. Germline V gene data show CDR1 as SGHRS and CDR2 as YFSETQ. The CDR3 reads CASSTIAGSTYEQYF. The DNA of the CDR3 is TGCGCCAGCAGCACCATAGCGGGATCGACCTACGAGCAGTACTTC.

The chain is built from TRBV10-1 and TRBJ2-3; 11 bases map to TRBD2. J gave up 6 bases and V 5 bases, and 4 bases lay outside the gene matches. Germline V lookup: CDR1 WNHNN, CDR2 SYGVQD (reference sequence). CDR3 length equals 14 residues. DNA for the CDR3: TGCGCCAGCAGTTTTAGCGGGGGGGTCGATACGCAGTATTTT. Its protein is CASSFSGGVDTQYF.

J is TRBJ2-7 and V is TRBV6-1; 9 bases align to TRBD2. This CDR3 region has 15 residues. Germline assignment: CDR1 MNHNS and CDR2 SASEGT. Trimming at V came to 6 bases and at J to 3 bases, leaving 9 bases not matched to a gene. The CDR3 sequence is CASSRGGGPGYEQYF. The DNA for the CDR3 is TGTGCCAGCAGCCGCGGGGGGGGCCCAGGCTACGAGCAGTACTTC.

This chain links TRBV6-1 with TRBJ1-1; weak D call: TRBD1 (5 bases). Trimming removed 2 bases at V and 3 bases at J, with 13 bases between. Germline values: CDR1 MNHNS, CDR2 SASEGT. The CDR3 is 15 amino acids. CDR3 sequence: CASSEHPGEDTEAFF. The CDR3 DNA reads TGTGCCAGCAGTGAACACCCGGGGGAGGACACTGAAGCTTTCTTT.

The genes are TRBV10-2 and TRBJ2-7; 7 bases are a match to TRBD1. J was trimmed by 0 bases and V by 6 bases; bases with no gene match: 8. This CDR3 has 15 residues. The germline V gene has CDR1 WSHSY and CDR2 SAAADI. This chain's CDR3 is CASSPTGANSYEQYF. The CDR3 nucleotides are TGCGCCAGCAGCCCTACAGGGGCTAACTCCTACGAGCAGTACTTC.

The J gene is TRBJ2-1, the V gene TRBV5-1, with TRBD2 matching 8 bases. From germline, CDR1 is SGHRS and CDR2 YFSETQ. V lost 5 bases to trimming and J lost 9 bases; unmatched junction nucleotides: 10. The CDR3 loop spans 14 amino acids. The CDR3 sequence: CASRPFREGGEQFF. The CDR3 DNA sequence: TGCGCCAGCAGACCCTTCCGGGAGGGCGGTGAGCAGTTCTTC.

Details on this clone: Different DNA sequences within this sample yield the same CDR3. V gene TRBV11-2 combines with J gene TRBJ2-7; D ambiguous. Trimming left V 0 bases short and J 4 bases short, with 4 bases between. The CDR3 is 12 residues long. Germline assignment: CDR1 SGHAT and CDR2 FQNNGV. CDR3 amino acids: CASSLDVYEQYF. Here the CDR3 DNA reads TGTGCCAGCAGCTTAGACGTTTACGAGCAGTACTTC.

The chain links TRBV18 to TRBJ1-1, with D possibly TRBD1 on 5 matching bases. Germline CDR1 reads KGHSH; CDR2 reads LQKENI. The CDR3 loop spans 15 amino acids. V dropped 2 bases and J dropped 0 bases, with 10 bases sitting between them. CDR3 region: CASSPFGDVNTEAFF. The DNA for the CDR3 is TGTGCCAGCTCACCATTTGGGGACGTGAACACTGAAGCTTTCTTT.

The chain couples TRBV6-5 to TRBJ2-1; 7 bases agree with TRBD2. The CDR3 contains 15 residues. Losses at the gene ends were 2 bases for V and 9 bases for J; bases not matched to a gene: 10. Germline V gene lookup returns CDR1 MNHEY and CDR2 SVGAGI. The CDR3 here is CASSYAGVSGGEQFF. The CDR3 DNA reads as TGTGCCAGCAGTTACGCGGGGGTGTCGGGGGGTGAGCAGTTCTTC.

This clone is a singleton in its sample. The chain employs TRBV4-1 and TRBJ2-4; D gene ambiguous. Trimming took 5 bases from V and 6 from J, leaving 20 bases between them. The germline V gene encodes CDR1 MGHRA and CDR2 YSYEKL. The CDR3 spans 16 residues. This CDR3 is CASSSIGTERLNIQYF. DNA of the CDR3: TGCGCCAGCAGCTCAATAGGCACAGAAAGGTTAAACATTCAGTACTTC.

The V call is TRBV15, the J call TRBJ1-4, with D possibly being TRBD1 (5 bases). The germline V gene has CDR1 LNHNV and CDR2 YYDKDF (reference sequence). This CDR3 has 16 amino acids. Trimming stripped 0 bases from V and 4 bases from J, with 12 bases between. In DNA, the CDR3 is TGTGCCACCAGCAGAGATGGGGCAGGGAGTAATGAAAAACTGTTTTTT. Amino acid sequence: CATSRDGAGSNEKLFF.

The V and J genes are TRBV5-1 and TRBJ2-2, with D possibly TRBD2 on 5 matching bases. Germline V gives CDR1 SGHRS, CDR2 YFSETQ. The CDR3 has 13 amino acids. V lost 5 bases to trimming and J lost 4 bases, with 9 bases between them. The chain's CDR3 is CASRRGSTGELFF. Here the CDR3 DNA reads TGCGCCAGCAGGAGAGGGAGCACCGGGGAGCTGTTTTTT.

J is TRBJ1-1 and V is TRBV11-2; D gene ambiguous. The CDR3 extends over 14 amino acids. Germline V CDR1 and CDR2: SGHAT, FQNNGV. Deletions cut 2 bases from V and 0 bases from J, with 7 bases between. The DNA of the CDR3 is TGTGCCAGCAGCTTAAGCTACATGAACACTGAAGCTTTCTTT. Encoded protein: CASSLSYMNTEAFF.

This chain uses TRBV9 with TRBJ1-6; a possible D gene is TRBD1 (5 bases). V lost 4 bases to trimming and J lost 10 bases, with 18 bases between them. The V gene's germline CDR1 is SGDLS and CDR2 YYNGEE. The CDR3 has 15 residues. This CDR3 reads CASSPQDSRYSPLHF. CDR3 bases: TGTGCCAGCAGCCCGCAAGACAGCAGGTACTCACCCCTCCACTTT.

This clone was picked up one time. This chain uses TRBV5-4 with TRBJ2-2, with D possibly being TRBD1 (7 bases). CDR1 and CDR2 from the germline V gene are SGHNT and YYREEE (reference sequence). The CDR3 totals 16 residues. V was trimmed by 4 bases and J by 4 bases, leaving 17 bases between them. Here the CDR3 reads CASSPNPGGSTGELFF. DNA of the CDR3: TGTGCCAGCAGCCCCAACCCAGGGGGGTCCACCGGGGAGCTGTTTTTT.

The chain combines TRBV2 with TRBJ1-4, with 7 bases aligning to TRBD1. This CDR3 has 15 amino acids. Germline V gives CDR1 SNHLY, CDR2 FYNNEI. V lost 8 bases to trimming and J lost 3 bases; unmatched junction nucleotides: 9. This chain's CDR3 is CASGKTGLANEKLFF. The CDR3 DNA reads TGTGCCAGCGGAAAGACAGGGTTGGCTAATGAAAAACTGTTTTTT.

The rearrangement uses TRBV30 and TRBJ2-5, with a tentative D call TRBD2 (6 bases). CDR1 GTSNPN and CDR2 SVGIG come from the germline V gene (reference sequence). This CDR3 region has 13 residues. With 3 bases removed from V and 4 bases from J, the gap between germline ends came to 12 bases. The CDR3 loop is CAWSPPGVETQYF. CDR3 in DNA: TGTGCCTGGAGCCCTCCGGGGGTAGAGACCCAGTACTTC. The full variable domain, its missing parts supplied by reference TRBV30 and TRBJ2-5, is SQTIHQWPATLVQPVGSPLSLECTVEGTSNPNLYWYRQAAGRGLQLLFYSVGIGQISSEVPQNLSASRPQDRQFILSSKKLLLSDSGFYLCAWSPPGVETQYFGPGTRLLVL.

The chain links TRBV18 to TRBJ2-1; no definite D call. The V gene's germline CDR1 is KGHSH and CDR2 LQKENI. CDR3 size: 13 residues. The V end lost 0 bases, the J end lost 8 bases, and 8 bases lay between the germline ends. This CDR3 is CASSPPGLDEQFF. The CDR3 bases are TGTGCCAGCTCACCACCAGGGTTGGATGAGCAGTTCTTC.

This clone came up once. V and J are TRBV30 and TRBJ2-1; 11 bases fit TRBD2. The CDR3 is made up of 16 amino acids. Trimming at V came to 2 bases and at J to 5 bases, leaving 8 bases not matched to a gene. Germline V gives CDR1 GTSNPN, CDR2 SVGIG (reference sequence). In DNA, the CDR3 is TGTGCCTGGAGTATTCTTAGCGGGAGGGCCCACAATGAGCAGTTCTTC. Translation gives CAWSILSGRAHNEQFF.

This chain uses TRBV4-1 with TRBJ2-7; TRBD1 aligns across 7 bases. V shed 1 base, J shed 2 bases, and the junction held 5 bases outside the gene matches. In germline, CDR1 is MGHRA, CDR2 YSYEKL. This CDR3 is built from 15 residues. The CDR3: CASSQGPGQPYEQYF. The CDR3, as DNA: TGCGCCAGCAGCCAAGGTCCGGGACAGCCCTACGAGCAGTACTTC.

DNA of the CDR3: TGTGCCACCAGCAGAGACAGGGTTGCACCCCTCCACTTT. This codes for CATSRDRVAPLHF. This sequence joins TRBV15 and TRBJ1-6, with D possibly matching TRBD1 (5 bases). CDR1 LNHNV and CDR2 YYDKDF come from the germline V gene (reference sequence). V lost 0 bases and J lost 11, with 8 bases in between. The CDR3 extends over 13 amino acids.